The present entry profiles one T cell receptor beta chain with its context. What antigen it recognizes has not been identified. The input lacks base qualities; no much larger clone sits a single base away. The record originates from a study of blood T cell repertoires in COVID-19 (TCRdb year 2020). General notes on the study: The collaborator samples originated in the United States, Italy and Spain and spanned the acute and convalescent phases of COVID-19. The material from the prospective study consisted of cDNA or gDNA derived from T cells, B-cell-depleted T cells, or PBMCs. Subjects who had been exposed to COVID-19, were actively infected with it, or had recovered from it provided the deeply sampled blood TCRbeta repertoires that made up the dataset. The repertoires were made available in a free public database intended to serve as a resource for research on the immune response to SARS-CoV-2. Samples came from the ongoing ImmuneRACE study (first 160 participants) plus 1,254 subjects from 6 global collaborators. The sample metadata nearly always contained a de-identified subject ID, COVID-19 status, age in years and sex. HLA class I and class II types, where available, came from metadata supplied by the sample provider rather than from assay-based typing. The full study reports these points: The amount of clinical and demographic metadata varied by source and participant and was provided uncurated.

TCRbeta CDR3 regions were amplified from genomic DNA by means of the immunoSEQ Assay, a bias-controlled multiplex PCR. Regarding the original processing steps: Within the assay, amplification of reference gene primers was used to estimate how many nucleated cells each sample contained. Sequence reads were collapsed and filtered to measure the absolute abundance of every unique TCRbeta CDR3 rearrangement. Productive Simpson clonality was computed per sample as the square root of Simpson's diversity index over productive rearrangements. As stored in TCRdb, this immuneACCESS dataset retains in-frame rearrangements with V and J assigned. A fraction of the clones does not appear; measured against another copy, unresolved V genes explain less than half of the discrepancy, and the remainder lacks a known reason. That table furnishes V, J and clone size, whereas the DNA furnished D and trimming. The sample table contains under 350,000 clones; only one count was recorded for under 90% of them. Together, the top ten hold around 4.6% of the sample.

Enrolling through a virtual design, the prospective study's participants ranged in age from roughly 18 to 95 years and lived across about two dozen United States geographic areas. In the prospective study, cohorts were assigned on the basis of participant-reported clinical history obtained from a screening survey and a study questionnaire. For ImmuneRACE Cohort 3, a participant was defined as recovered based on two consecutive negative NP/OP PCR tests, clearance by a healthcare professional, or resolution of symptoms. In the prospective study, whole blood, serum and a nasopharyngeal or oropharyngeal swab were collected from each participant by mobile phlebotomists. Prospective study participants could optionally give additional blood draws and questionnaires over an approximately two-month period. Prospective study blood samples were shipped either frozen or at room temperature before DNA extraction.

The sample taken for sequencing was PBMCs or T cells enriched from blood (not recorded which). This receptor was identified in a young man who had recovered from COVID-19.

The CDR3 protein: CATSVGGSRDYGYTF. The nucleotides are TGTGCCACCAGCGTCGGGGGTTCTCGAGACTATGGCTACACCTTC. This chain joins TRBV24-1 to TRBJ1-2; the D gene is perhaps TRBD1, on 5 matching bases. CDR1 and CDR2 were assigned from the germline V gene as KGHDR and SFDVKD. Trimming takes 7 bases from V and 3 bases from J, and the germline ends sit 17 bases apart. Measured from the cysteine to the phenylalanine, the CDR3 is 15 residues long. Only the CDR3 region is kept as DNA, spanning 45 bases read in frame from base 1.